This record covers a single TCR beta chain. Antigen specificity is unknown. These data come from a study of vaccination and CD4 T cells after COVID-19. Study summary: Post-vaccine sampling followed dose two by a median around 74 days (range 14 to 241).

V was pared by 1 base and J by 2 bases, with 3 bases of the junction left unmatched. The CDR3 has 16 amino acids. Germline CDR1 SNHLY, CDR2 FYNNEI. The treatment is: 10-day PBMC culture with coronavirus spike peptide pools or control peptides (ViraFEST assay). Once peptide pools had expanded antigen-specific T cells, ViraFEST sequenced TCRs. Sequence data for DNA of cultured CD4+ T cells were generated by the Oncomine TCR Beta short-read assay. Genomic DNA extraction was carried out from cultured CD4+ T cells. From the PCR reads, TCRdb called clonotypes with MiXCR, one entry per CDR3 protein. The profile shows over 7,500 distinct CDR3 sequences, more than 45% of them singletons. Study-level findings and limits: Among convalescent patients, a median roughly 88% of reactive clones emerged only after vaccination.

The clonotype originates from a human donor who had recovered from COVID-19. Sequencing input: CD4+ T cells from blood, cultured in vitro. The chain couples TRBV2 to TRBJ2-7; TRBD2 matches at 12 bases. CDR3 protein: CASSEGTSGTPYEQYF. DNA of the CDR3: TGTGCCAGCAGTGAAGGGACTAGCGGGACGCCCTACGAGCAGTACTTC.